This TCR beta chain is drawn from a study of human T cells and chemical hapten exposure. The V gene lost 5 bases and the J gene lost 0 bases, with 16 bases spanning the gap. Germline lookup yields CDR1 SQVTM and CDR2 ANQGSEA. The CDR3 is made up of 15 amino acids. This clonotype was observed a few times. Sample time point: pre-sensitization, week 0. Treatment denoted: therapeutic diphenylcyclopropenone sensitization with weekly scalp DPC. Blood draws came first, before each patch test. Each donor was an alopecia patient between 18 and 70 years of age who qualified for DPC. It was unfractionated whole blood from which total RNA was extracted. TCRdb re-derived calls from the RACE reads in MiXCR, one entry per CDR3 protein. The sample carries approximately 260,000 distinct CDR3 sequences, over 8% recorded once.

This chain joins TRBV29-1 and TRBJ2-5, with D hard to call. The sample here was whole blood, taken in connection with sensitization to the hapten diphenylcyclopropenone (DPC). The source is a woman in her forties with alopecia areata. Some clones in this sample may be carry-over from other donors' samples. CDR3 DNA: TGCAGCGTTCGTCGGGTCGCTGGGTACCAAGAGACCCAGTACTTC. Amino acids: CSVRRVAGYQETQYF.